The rows below give T cell receptor beta chains drawn from one sample of a study of technical replicates of blood from a few donors. Here immunoSEQ multiplex PCR was the method, and the copy in TCRdb shows in-frame clones only, minus some. The sample holds about 81,000 clones, 81% seen once. The source material was PBMCs. The receptor source for this set is a human donor in good health. Some clones in this sample may be carry-over from other donors' samples. The CDR3 runs from the conserved cysteine through the conserved F or W. D genes are given only for firm matches. A clone size is listed for some rows: how often the clone was seen (once, few, many), or a class if it is expanded.

d_call	v_call	clone_size	j_call	cdr3_aa	cdr3_nt
TRBD1	TRBV5-1	-	TRBJ2-7	CASRPMGQGFYEQYF	TGCGCCAGCAGACCAATGGGACAGGGCTTCTACGAGCAGTACTTC
TRBD2	TRBV7-9	-	TRBJ2-3	CASSFLAGGRDTQYF	TGTGCCAGCAGCTTTTTAGCGGGGGGAAGAGATACGCAGTATTTT
TRBD2	TRBV10-3	-	TRBJ2-2	CATRTSGGAIGELFF	TGTGCCACCCGGACTAGCGGGGGGGCGATCGGGGAGCTGTTTTTT
-	TRBV7-9	-	TRBJ2-7	CASTPLADSEQYF	TGTGCCAGCACGCCACTAGCAGACTCCGAGCAGTACTTC
-	TRBV6-1	-	TRBJ1-2	CASSEGRTF	TGTGCCAGCAGTGAGGGGAGGACCTTC
-	TRBV7-2	-	TRBJ2-4	CASSFGGGQDDYF	TGTGCCAGCAGCTTTGGAGGTGGGCAGGACGATTACTTC
TRBD1	TRBV5-4	-	TRBJ1-2	CASSLGPSTGDYGYTF	TGTGCCAGCAGCCTGGGCCCCTCTACAGGGGATTATGGCTACACCTTC
-	TRBV7-2	-	TRBJ2-7	CASSLEQGYEQYF	TGTGCCAGCAGCTTAGAGCAGGGCTACGAGCAGTACTTC
-	TRBV6-4	few	TRBJ2-2	CASSDSQTGELFF	TGTGCCAGCAGTGACTCTCAAACCGGGGAGCTGTTTTTT
TRBD1	TRBV19	-	TRBJ1-1	CASSIRTGRNTEAFF	TGTGCCAGTAGTATAAGGACAGGGCGGAACACTGAAGCTTTCTTT
-	TRBV7-2	-	TRBJ2-2	CASSPYTGELFF	TGTGCCAGCAGCCCTTACACCGGGGAGCTGTTTTTT
-	TRBV6-5	once	TRBJ2-7	CASGESRGGSYEQYF	TGTGCCAGCGGGGAGTCGAGGGGGGGTTCCTACGAGCAGTACTTC
-	TRBV30	few	TRBJ2-4	CAWSVTLAKNIQYF	TGTGCCTGGAGTGTTACTCTAGCCAAAAACATTCAGTACTTC
-	TRBV19	-	TRBJ2-7	CASSIALAYEQYF	TGTGCCAGTAGTATAGCATTAGCCTACGAGCAGTACTTC
TRBD1	TRBV4-2	-	TRBJ1-5	CASSHSGQVDQPQHF	TGTGCCAGCAGCCATTCGGGACAGGTCGATCAGCCCCAGCATTTT
TRBD2	TRBV27	-	TRBJ2-3	CASSSGGAGTDTQYF	TGTGCCAGCAGTTCCGGGGGGGCGGGCACAGATACGCAGTATTTT
TRBD1	TRBV2	once	TRBJ2-1	CASSEGQGVRNEQFF	TGTGCCAGCAGTGAAGGGCAGGGGGTAAGGAATGAGCAGTTCTTC
-	TRBV5-6	few	TRBJ2-6	CASSNEGTGANVLTF	TGTGCCAGCAGCAACGAGGGTACTGGGGCCAACGTCCTGACTTTC
-	TRBV18	-	TRBJ1-4	CASSPLATDRATNEKLFF	TGTGCCAGCTCACCGCTCGCCACGGACAGAGCAACTAATGAAAAACTGTTTTTT
-	TRBV29-1	-	TRBJ2-7	CSVREGTFLYEQYF	TGCAGCGTAAGGGAAGGGACATTCCTCTACGAGCAGTACTTC
TRBD2	TRBV19	-	TRBJ2-2	CASSRTSGGRNTGELFF	TGTGCCAGTAGTCGTACTAGCGGGGGGCGGAACACCGGGGAGCTGTTTTTT
TRBD1	TRBV5-1	once	TRBJ2-7	CASSTRTGGGNEQYF	TGCGCCAGCAGCACCCGGACAGGGGGTGGAAACGAGCAGTACTTC